The rows below give T cell receptor beta chains drawn from one sample of a study of blood T cell repertoires in COVID-19. Profiled with immunoSEQ multiplex PCR; TCRdb holds only in-frame clones, not every one. The profile shows 50,000 to 55,000 clones, 70% to 90% of them singletons. Sequenced: peripheral blood. The receptors here all came from a man aged 70 or older with acute or convalescent COVID-19. Both conserved end residues are part of each CDR3. D genes are given only for firm matches. Only part of the rows carry a size: once, few, many, or a class if the clone is expanded.

clone_size: .
v_call: TRBV6-1
d_call: TRBD1
j_call: TRBJ1-1
cdr3_nt: TGTGCCAGCAGTGAATCGGTGACAGGGCGGAACACTGAAGCTTTCTTT
cdr3_aa: CASSESVTGRNTEAFF

clone_size: .
v_call: TRBV5-5
d_call: .
j_call: TRBJ2-1
cdr3_nt: TGTGCCAGCAGCCTTTCCTGGGCAGACCAGTTCTTC
cdr3_aa: CASSLSWADQFF

clone_size: .
v_call: TRBV9
d_call: TRBD1
j_call: TRBJ1-3
cdr3_nt: TGTGCCAGCAGCGTAACAACGGACAGGGGACCTGGAAACACCATATATTTT
cdr3_aa: CASSVTTDRGPGNTIYF

clone_size: .
v_call: TRBV28
d_call: TRBD1
j_call: TRBJ1-2
cdr3_nt: TGTGCCAGCAGTTTGGGACAGAACTATGGCTACACCTTC
cdr3_aa: CASSLGQNYGYTF

clone_size: .
v_call: TRBV7-2
d_call: .
j_call: TRBJ1-2
cdr3_nt: TGTGCCAGCAGCTTAGATCAGGGGCCCTATGGCTACACCTTC
cdr3_aa: CASSLDQGPYGYTF

clone_size: .
v_call: TRBV11-2
d_call: .
j_call: TRBJ1-1
cdr3_nt: TGTGCCAGCAGCTTAGATCGCACTGAAGCTTTCTTT
cdr3_aa: CASSLDRTEAFF

clone_size: .
v_call: TRBV5-5
d_call: .
j_call: TRBJ1-3
cdr3_nt: TGTGCCAGCAGCTTGGCTGGGGCCAACACCATATATTTT
cdr3_aa: CASSLAGANTIYF

clone_size: .
v_call: TRBV19
d_call: TRBD1
j_call: TRBJ1-1
cdr3_nt: TGTGCCAGTCGAAACAGGGGCATTCATGCAGGAGAAGCTTTCTTT
cdr3_aa: CASRNRGIHAGEAFF

clone_size: .
v_call: TRBV4-1
d_call: .
j_call: TRBJ2-7
cdr3_nt: TGCGCCAGCAGCCAAGATAAAGGGAGCTCCGGATGGAGGGAGCAGTACTTC
cdr3_aa: CASSQDKGSSGWREQYF

clone_size: .
v_call: TRBV6-1
d_call: .
j_call: TRBJ2-7
cdr3_nt: TGTGCCAGCAGTGAATGGACTTCCCTCTACGAGCAGTACTTC
cdr3_aa: CASSEWTSLYEQYF

clone_size: .
v_call: TRBV15
d_call: .
j_call: TRBJ2-2
cdr3_nt: TGTGCCACCAGCAGAGATCAGGCAGGGAACACCGGGGAGCTGTTTTTT
cdr3_aa: CATSRDQAGNTGELFF

clone_size: .
v_call: TRBV6-6
d_call: TRBD1
j_call: TRBJ1-4
cdr3_nt: TGTGCCAGCAGTAGACGGGACAGGACCCGGGTAACCCTTTTT
cdr3_aa: CASSRRDRTRVTLF

clone_size: .
v_call: TRBV6-5
d_call: TRBD2
j_call: TRBJ2-7
cdr3_nt: TGTGCCAGCAGTTATCTAGCGGGACGCGACGAGCAGTACTTC
cdr3_aa: CASSYLAGRDEQYF

clone_size: .
v_call: TRBV7-2
d_call: TRBD1
j_call: TRBJ1-1
cdr3_nt: TGTGCCAGCAGCCTAAGACAGGGGACTGAAGCTTTCTTT
cdr3_aa: CASSLRQGTEAFF

clone_size: .
v_call: TRBV6-5
d_call: TRBD1
j_call: TRBJ1-1
cdr3_nt: TGTGCCAGCAGGCCCCAACAGGGGGGCACTGAAGCTTTCTTT
cdr3_aa: CASRPQQGGTEAFF

clone_size: .
v_call: TRBV29-1
d_call: .
j_call: TRBJ1-1
cdr3_nt: TGCAGCGCCGACAGCATGAACACTGAAGCTTTCTTT
cdr3_aa: CSADSMNTEAFF

clone_size: .
v_call: TRBV19
d_call: TRBD2
j_call: TRBJ2-7
cdr3_nt: TGTGCCAGTAGTAGCGGACTAGCGGGGAGCGAGCAGTACTTC
cdr3_aa: CASSSGLAGSEQYF

clone_size: .
v_call: TRBV5-4
d_call: .
j_call: TRBJ2-5
cdr3_nt: TGTGCCAGCAGCCTCGTAGGGGGAGAGACCCAGTACTTC
cdr3_aa: CASSLVGGETQYF

clone_size: .
v_call: TRBV6-6
d_call: .
j_call: TRBJ2-7
cdr3_nt: TGTGCCAGCAGACCAGGGGCCGCGGGTAACTACGAGCAGTACTTC
cdr3_aa: CASRPGAAGNYEQYF

clone_size: .
v_call: TRBV25-1
d_call: .
j_call: TRBJ2-7
cdr3_nt: TGTGCCAGCAGGCGGAGAGCATACGAGCAGTACTTC
cdr3_aa: CASRRRAYEQYF

clone_size: few
v_call: TRBV5-1
d_call: TRBD1
j_call: TRBJ1-2
cdr3_nt: TGCGCCAGCAGCTGGGGGACAGGGCAACACACCTTC
cdr3_aa: CASSWGTGQHTF

clone_size: once
v_call: TRBV7-2
d_call: .
j_call: TRBJ2-1
cdr3_nt: TGTGCCAGCAGCTTTACTAGTCACAATGAGCAGTTCTTC
cdr3_aa: CASSFTSHNEQFF

clone_size: .
v_call: TRBV5-1
d_call: TRBD2
j_call: TRBJ2-2
cdr3_nt: TGCGCCAGCAGCTCTGGACTAGCGGGAGATCCCGGGGAGCTGTTTTTT
cdr3_aa: CASSSGLAGDPGELFF

clone_size: .
v_call: TRBV7-2
d_call: TRBD1
j_call: TRBJ2-1
cdr3_nt: TGTGCCAGCAGCCAAGTTCGGACAGGGCTCGGCAATGAGCAGTTCTTC
cdr3_aa: CASSQVRTGLGNEQFF

clone_size: .
v_call: TRBV7-8
d_call: TRBD1
j_call: TRBJ2-2
cdr3_nt: TGTGCCAGCAGCGCCCCGGGACAGGCCAACACCGGGGAGCTGTTTTTT
cdr3_aa: CASSAPGQANTGELFF

clone_size: .
v_call: TRBV9
d_call: .
j_call: TRBJ2-2
cdr3_nt: TGTGCCAGCAGCGTAGATGCATCCGGGTACACCGGGGAGCTGTTTTTT
cdr3_aa: CASSVDASGYTGELFF

clone_size: once
v_call: TRBV28
d_call: .
j_call: TRBJ1-3
cdr3_nt: TGTGCCAGCACTTGGGGCGTTGGAAACACCATATATTTT
cdr3_aa: CASTWGVGNTIYF

clone_size: .
v_call: TRBV15
d_call: TRBD2
j_call: TRBJ2-1
cdr3_nt: TGTGCCACCAGCAGAGGGGTCCTAGCGGGAGTGGACAATGAGCAGTTCTTC
cdr3_aa: CATSRGVLAGVDNEQFF

clone_size: .
v_call: TRBV20-1
d_call: .
j_call: TRBJ1-2
cdr3_nt: TGCAGTGCTAGTTCTAGGGGCGGAATAGGGGGAAGAACCTATGGCTACACCTTC
cdr3_aa: CSASSRGGIGGRTYGYTF

clone_size: .
v_call: TRBV4-1
d_call: TRBD2
j_call: TRBJ2-3
cdr3_nt: TGCGCCAGCAGCAGACTAGCGGGAGTTAGAGATACGCAGTATTTT
cdr3_aa: CASSRLAGVRDTQYF

clone_size: .
v_call: TRBV7-3
d_call: .
j_call: TRBJ2-3
cdr3_nt: TGTGCCAGCAGCGTACTAGCAGGAACTACCACAGATACGCAGTATTTT
cdr3_aa: CASSVLAGTTTDTQYF